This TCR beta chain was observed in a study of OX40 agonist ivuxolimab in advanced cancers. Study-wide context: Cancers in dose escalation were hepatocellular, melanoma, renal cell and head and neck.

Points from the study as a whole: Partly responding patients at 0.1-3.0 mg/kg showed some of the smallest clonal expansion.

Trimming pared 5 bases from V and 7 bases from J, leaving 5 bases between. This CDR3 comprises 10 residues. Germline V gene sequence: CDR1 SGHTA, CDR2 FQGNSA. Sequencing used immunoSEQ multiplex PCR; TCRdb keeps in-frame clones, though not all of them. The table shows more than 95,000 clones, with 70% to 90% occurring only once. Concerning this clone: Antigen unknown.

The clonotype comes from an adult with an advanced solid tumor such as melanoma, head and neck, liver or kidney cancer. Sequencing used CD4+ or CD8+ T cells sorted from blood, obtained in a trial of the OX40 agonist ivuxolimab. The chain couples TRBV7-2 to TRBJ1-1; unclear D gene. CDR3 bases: TGTGCCAGCAGCATAAATGAAGCTTTCTTT. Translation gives CASSINEAFF.